This section outlines one T cell receptor beta chain sequence together with its context. The CDR3 sequence is 13 residues long. The germline V gene has CDR1 SQVTM and CDR2 ANQGSEA. Trimming removed 7 bases from V and 0 bases from J; junction bases left unmatched: 4. The entry originates in a study of blood T cell repertoires in COVID-19. Study background: Researchers got acute and convalescent COVID-19 samples from the United States, Italy and Spain. From T cells, B-cell-depleted T cells, or PBMCs came the material, which was cDNA or gDNA.

In the original processing: Reference gene primer amplification gave nucleated cell count estimates. Method: immunoSEQ multiplex PCR; TCRdb's copy keeps in-frame clones and lacks some. V and J calls and clone size are copied from that table; D and trimming were computed from the DNA. Of fewer than 110,000 clones detected, about three quarters appear once; the ten largest clones hold approximately 4.3%. The sample was peripheral blood. The receptor's source is a man aged 65 to 79 with acute or convalescent COVID-19. The chain has TRBV29-1 and TRBJ1-1; TRBD1 agrees at 8 bases. The CDR3 nucleotides are TGCAGCGGGGGACAGGTACTGAACACTGAAGCTTTCTTT. This sequence encodes CSGGQVLNTEAFF.